This T cell receptor (beta chain) came from a study of Tregs in tolerant kidney transplant recipients. At the level of the study: Recipients received nonmyeloablative bone marrow transplants from related graft donors, with transient mixed chimerism. Study-level results: Changing PCR primers prevented nucleotide comparison between some patients' samples. Donor-specific Treg expansion exceeded global Treg expansion in tolerant patients, suggesting antigen drive.

Germline values: CDR1 SNHLY, CDR2 FYNNEI. Trimming removed 4 bases from V and 8 bases from J; junction bases left unmatched: 6. CDR3 length equals 14 residues. Comments on this clone: Antigen unknown.

Profiled with immunoSEQ multiplex PCR; TCRdb holds only in-frame clones, not every one. The sample consists of some 70,000 clones, around nine tenths of them appearing once. This specimen consisted of CD4+ T cells from blood, obtained before the transplant. The source is a human donor who received a combined kidney and bone marrow transplant. The rearrangement links TRBV2 to TRBJ2-3; 10 bases match TRBD2. The chain's CDR3 is CASSVLAGEGTQYF. CDR3 DNA sequence: TGTGCCAGCAGTGTGCTAGCGGGGGAGGGTACGCAGTATTTT.